This entry describes one TCR beta chain. The sample belongs to a study of blood T cell repertoires in COVID-19. Turning to the study itself: Sources were T cells, B-cell-depleted T cells, or PBMCs; the material itself was cDNA or gDNA.

Exposed participants came across a COVID-19 case within 2 weeks before study entry. Germline assignment: CDR1 SEHNR and CDR2 FQNEAQ (reference sequence). Deletions cut 3 bases from V and 8 bases from J, with 11 bases between. This CDR3 contains 13 residues. Per the original methods: From reference gene primer amplification, estimates of nucleated cell counts were derived. Measured with immunoSEQ multiplex PCR; TCRdb has only the in-frame clones, and not every one. From that table come the V and J calls and clone size; the DNA was used to work out D and trimming. This sample has 200,000 to 250,000 clones, with about 83% found just once.

This receptor was identified in a woman aged 45 to 65 who had been exposed to COVID-19. Sequenced sample: PBMCs or T cells enriched from blood (not recorded which). The gene calls are TRBV7-9 and TRBJ2-4; D is possibly TRBD1 (8 bases). CDR3 amino acids: CASSFTGGDIQYF. The CDR3 DNA reads as TGTGCCAGCAGCTTTACAGGGGGGGACATTCAGTACTTC.